This is a list of T cell receptor beta chains from one sample in a study of spatial heterogeneity in lung cancer. TCRdb used MiXCR to reprocess the 5' RACE reads, holding one entry per CDR3 protein. The table includes about 4,800 distinct CDR3 sequences, under 8% detected once. The sample was lung tumor tissue, taken at surgery. The receptors here all came from a male donor with early-stage non-small cell lung cancer. CDR3s include the opening cysteine and the closing phenylalanine or tryptophan. The D gene is left open where the match is weak. Size values are once, few and many counts, or a class for expanded clones, and some rows have none.

>.|TRBV5-1|TRBJ2-5|TRBD2
TGCGCCAGCAGCCCTACGGCCGGACTAGTCGGGGAGACCCAGTACTTC
CASSPTAGLVGETQYF
>few|TRBV10-1|TRBJ2-5|.
TGCGCCAGCAGTGAACCGGGGGAAGAGACCCAGTACTTC
CASSEPGEETQYF
>.|TRBV3-1|TRBJ2-3|.
TGTGCCAGCAGCTGGGAGAGCACAGATACGCAGTATTTT
CASSWESTDTQYF
>many|TRBV2|TRBJ1-1|.
TGTGCCAGCAGTCGGCCGGGACAAGAAGCTTTCTTT
CASSRPGQEAFF
>medium-sized|TRBV27|TRBJ1-1|TRBD1
TGTGCCAGCAGCCCAGACAGGGGACGGGAGAACACTGAAGCTTTCTTT
CASSPDRGRENTEAFF
>.|TRBV6-2/TRBV6-3|TRBJ2-1|TRBD1
TGTGCCAGCAGACGGACAGGGAGCAATGAGCAGTTCTTC
CASRRTGSNEQFF
>many|TRBV5-1|TRBJ2-1|.
TGCGCCAGCCACGGGGGAAATGAGCAGTTCTTC
CASHGGNEQFF
>few|TRBV11-2|TRBJ2-2|.
TGTGCCAGCAGCTTAGACGCTTTTTCCGGGGAGCTGTTTTTT
CASSLDAFSGELFF
>.|TRBV3-1|TRBJ1-2|TRBD1
TGTGCCAGCAGCCACGTAGGACAGGGGGAAGGCTACACCTTC
CASSHVGQGEGYTF
>few|TRBV28|TRBJ2-3|TRBD1
TGTGCCAGCAGGGACAGGGGGGAGGCAGATACGCAGTATTTT
CASRDRGEADTQYF
>.|TRBV28|TRBJ1-6|TRBD1
TGTGCCAACAGTCCTCGGACAGGGCTGTCACCCCTCCACTTT
CANSPRTGLSPLHF
>many|TRBV29-1|TRBJ1-2|.
TGCAGCGTTGAAGATTCGGGGGTCGTCGGCTACACCTTC
CSVEDSGVVGYTF
>many|TRBV27|TRBJ2-7|.
TGTGCCAGCAGCCCTCAGGGGATGCCCGGCGAGCAGTACTTC
CASSPQGMPGEQYF
>many|TRBV5-1|TRBJ1-1|TRBD1
TGCGCCAGCACACGGGACAGGGTGAACACTGAAGCTTTCTTT
CASTRDRVNTEAFF
>many|TRBV6-6|TRBJ2-7|.
TGTGCCAGCAGCCCCGGGCAGTTCTACGAGCAGTACTTC
CASSPGQFYEQYF
>.|TRBV7-2|TRBJ2-7|.
TGTGCCAGCAGCGGTCTCGCCCCCTACGAGCAGTACTTC
CASSGLAPYEQYF
>medium-sized|TRBV4-1|TRBJ2-1|TRBD2
TGCGCCAGCAGCCAAGATCCTCGGGGGGGTGAGCAGTTCTTC
CASSQDPRGGEQFF
>many|TRBV10-3|TRBJ2-7|TRBD1
TGTGCCATCACCGGGGGACAGGGCAACGAGCAGTACTTC
CAITGGQGNEQYF
>medium-sized|TRBV7-2|TRBJ1-1|TRBD1
TGTGCCAGCAGCCCACAGGGGCGGGTGGGTACTGAAGCTTTCTTT
CASSPQGRVGTEAFF
>many|TRBV10-3|TRBJ2-3|TRBD2
TGTGCCATCAGTGAGTCGGGGGGGATCACAGATACGCAGTATTTT
CAISESGGITDTQYF
>many|TRBV7-3|TRBJ2-3|TRBD2
TGTGCCAGCAGCCCCGGGACTAGCGGGGCTACAGATACGCAGTATTTT
CASSPGTSGATDTQYF
>few|TRBV4-2|TRBJ2-3|.
TGTGCCAGCAGCCAAGCGGGCAGTGGCGAGCAGTATTTT
CASSQAGSGEQYF
>many|TRBV28|TRBJ2-1|.
TGTGCCAGCAGTCCACTCGGGATAGCGGACTACAATGAGCAGTTCTTC
CASSPLGIADYNEQFF